The T cell receptor beta chain under discussion was sequenced for a study of shared clonotypes between healthy human individuals. The method was immunoSEQ multiplex PCR; TCRdb's version includes in-frame clones alone and lacks a portion of them. The data hold roughly 1 million clones, with around 75% observed a single time. V was shortened by 1 base and J by 6 bases, with 10 bases between the two germline ends. CDR3 length: 13 residues. Germline loops: CDR1 SGHTA, CDR2 FQGNSA. The sequence derives from a man aged 18 to 30 in good health. J is TRBJ2-7 and V is TRBV7-2; unclear D gene. Sequencing was performed on memory CD4+ T cells sorted from blood. Subset in this sample: CD45RA-negative fraction. The DNA for the CDR3 is TGTGCCAGCAGCTTAGGCCTAGTCGGCGAGCAGTACTTC. It is translated as CASSLGLVGEQYF. Full variable domain (missing parts from reference TRBV7-2 and TRBJ2-7): GAGVSQSPSNKVTEKGKDVELRCDPISGHTALYWYRQSLGQGLEFLIYFQGNSAPDKSGLPSDRFSAERTGGSVSTLTIQRTQQEDSAVYLCASSLGLVGEQYFGPGTRLTVT.